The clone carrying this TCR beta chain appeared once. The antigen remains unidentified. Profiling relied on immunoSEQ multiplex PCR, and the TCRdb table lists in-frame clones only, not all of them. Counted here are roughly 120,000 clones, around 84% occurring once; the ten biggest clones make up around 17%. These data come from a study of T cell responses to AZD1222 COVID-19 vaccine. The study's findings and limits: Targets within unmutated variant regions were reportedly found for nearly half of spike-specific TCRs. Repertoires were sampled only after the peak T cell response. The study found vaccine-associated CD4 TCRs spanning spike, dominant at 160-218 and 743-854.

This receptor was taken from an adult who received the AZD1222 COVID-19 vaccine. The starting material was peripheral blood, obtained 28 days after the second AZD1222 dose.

CDR3 DNA: TGTGCCAGCGGACAGGGGGGGGGAAATGAAAAACTGTTTTTT. Protein: CASGQGGGNEKLFF. V gene TRBV10-3 combines with J gene TRBJ1-4; 10 nucleotides align to TRBD1. There are 14 residues in the CDR3. V was clipped by 10 bases and J by 5 bases; unmatched bases: 7. The germline CDR1 and CDR2 sequences are ENHRY and SYGVKD.